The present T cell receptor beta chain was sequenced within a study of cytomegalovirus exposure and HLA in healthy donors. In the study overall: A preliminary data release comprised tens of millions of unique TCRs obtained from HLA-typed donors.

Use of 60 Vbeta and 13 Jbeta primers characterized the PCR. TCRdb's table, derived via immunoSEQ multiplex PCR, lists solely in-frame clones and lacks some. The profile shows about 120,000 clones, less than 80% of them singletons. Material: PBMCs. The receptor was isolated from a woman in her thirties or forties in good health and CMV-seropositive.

The CDR3 DNA reads TGTGCCAGTAGTATAGGGCCAAGGGAGCTGTTTTTT. Encoded protein: CASSIGPRELFF. This chain uses TRBV19 with TRBJ2-2; D uncertain. V lost 1 base and J 9 bases, leaving 6 bases between the germline ends. The CDR3 totals 12 residues. Germline CDR1 reads LNHDA; CDR2 reads SQIVND (reference sequence).